This T cell receptor (beta chain) was sequenced in a study of cytomegalovirus exposure and HLA in healthy donors. At the level of the study: Prior work identified some 120 million unique TCR beta sequences in 150 million to 200 million T cells.

Germline lookup yields CDR1 MNHNS and CDR2 SASEGT. This CDR3 is 15 amino acids long. The J segment lost 4 bases and the V segment lost 6 bases, leaving 7 bases of the junction unmatched. The study's findings and limits: Analyzed later, most CMV-associated TCR beta chains appeared HLA-restricted. Previously analyzed data showed that most TCR beta V segments were productive at a frequency of about 87% or about 30%.

Nominally healthy donors were sampled, though unrecorded immune exposures were likely. In the PCR, 60 Vbeta and 13 Jbeta primers were used. Sequencing was performed with immunoSEQ multiplex PCR; in TCRdb, only in-frame clones are kept and a portion is missing. The table includes tens of thousands of clones, approximately 78% detected once. Comments on this clone: Its cognate antigen is unknown.

This receptor was obtained from a female donor in good health and CMV-seronegative. The chain combines TRBV6-1 with TRBJ1-3; 9 bases align to TRBD1. Input material: PBMCs. The DNA of the CDR3 is TGTGCCAGCAGCACAGGGGGCTTAACGGGAAACACCATATATTTT. Its translation: CASSTGGLTGNTIYF.